This T cell receptor beta chain was identified during a study of pediatric ulcerative colitis (dated by TCRdb to about 2019). A note on the overall study: About 10 newly diagnosed, treatment-naive pediatric ulcerative colitis patients and a handful of non-IBD control children each provided paired blood and rectal samples.

The CDR3 contains 13 residues, cysteine and phenylalanine counted. This entry keeps only the CDR3 DNA: 39 bases, framed from base 1. Trimming at the junction amounts to 3 bases on V and 9 bases on J, and the germline ends lie 15 bases apart. The germline V gene (reference sequence) supplies CDR1 SGHNT and CDR2 YYREEE. Through the immunoSEQ TRB Survey service, multiplex V and J primers were used to amplify rearranged CDR3 beta regions from genomic DNA. Survey-level sequencing depth of up to 500,000 reads per sample was used to keep depth equal across samples. Libraries were purified and pooled, and sequencing was performed on Illumina technology. The published analysis was carried out like this. immunoSEQ online tools were used for productive clonality, sample overlap, pairwise scatters, CDR3 beta length, V/D/J gene usage and productiveness. Alongside Shannon and Simpson indices, calculated diversity was computed as the number of unique rearrangements divided by total templates, multiplied by 100. Principal component analysis was performed on Z-score normalized data with the R prcomp function and the ggbiplot package. Blood-rectal clonal overlap within each subject was quantified with Morisita's index. TCRdb re-hosts the immuneACCESS table, in-frame sequences only. Its copies lack some clones; in the studies checked, an unresolved V gene accounts for under half of them, and the cause for the rest is not known. For V, J and clone size, that table is used; D and trimming come from the DNA. The sample table lists fewer than 20,000 clones, approximately 80% of them with a count of one. 6% to 9.5% of the sample rests with the top ten.

During colonoscopy, one to two pinch biopsies were obtained from the rectum for research purposes. Controls underwent colonoscopy for suspected IBD, had macroscopically and histologically normal endoscopy, and were not diagnosed with IBD within the following year. Before DNA was isolated, the rectal biopsies underwent proteinase K digestion. The Wizard kit (Promega) was used to extract genomic DNA from blood and intestinal samples. This clone was observed a single time. Its target antigen remains unknown. No much larger clone exists at a distance of one base, and base qualities are not known. What the research found in general, with its limitations: For technical reasons, the blood samples of a couple of patients yielded substantially fewer templates, so those samples were excluded from the blood-rectal overlap analysis. A couple of rectal CDR3 clonotypes turned up in every ulcerative colitis patient but in none of the controls. Clonal overlap between a subject's own blood and rectum was significantly greater in ulcerative colitis patients than in controls, which suggests more T cell trafficking to inflamed tissue. The healthy control group was small, with only four individuals. Features of the rectal repertoire distinguished controls, mild-moderate colitis patients and acute severe colitis patients, and in acute severe colitis, rectal diversity was reduced because of clonal expansions. Repertoires were derived from total lymphocyte DNA, so rare subsets such as regulatory T cells may have patterns not reflected. T cells from blood may have been included in the rectal pinch biopsies, particularly in patients with overt colitis.

The clonotype comes from a boy younger than 18 who was a control in a study of pediatric ulcerative colitis. The source material was gut tissue. The chain is made from TRBV5-4 and TRBJ1-2; the D gene identity is not certain. Here is the DNA: TGTGCCAGCAGCTCCTCTGGGTCTGGGAGCTACACCTTC. This translates into CASSSSGSGSYTF.